This entry describes one TCR beta chain. This entry comes from a study of shared clonotypes between healthy human individuals. CDR3 length: 16 amino acids. Germline V gene lookup returns CDR1 SQVTM and CDR2 ANQGSEA. Trimming took 0 bases from V and 4 from J, leaving 19 bases between them. Sequencing was performed with immunoSEQ multiplex PCR; in TCRdb, only in-frame clones are kept and a portion is missing. The profile covers approximately 590,000 clones, with around 95% appearing a single time and about 0.11% taken by the ten largest. CD45RO-negative, CCR7-positively selected cells formed the naive CD8 fraction, excluding terminally differentiated effector memory CD45RA+ cells.

This chain joins TRBV29-1 and TRBJ2-7; D may match TRBD1 or TRBD2 (7 bases each). The receptor was derived from a woman in her 30s in good health. The sample comprised naive CD8+ T cells sorted from blood. The CDR3 sequence is CSVEDWVGGGSYEQYF. CDR3 coding DNA: TGCAGCGTTGAAGATTGGGTGGGAGGGGGCTCGTACGAGCAGTACTTC.